The next 27 T cell receptor beta chains were all read from a single sample in a study of a mutant IDH1 vaccine in newly diagnosed glioma. Antigen specificity for these receptors is unknown. Time point defined: week 23, last vaccination. Each vaccine dose was 300 ug of mutant IDH1 20-mer peptide, with topical imiquimod. Profiling relied on immunoSEQ multiplex PCR, and the TCRdb table lists in-frame clones only, not all of them. Of tens of thousands of clones listed, 75% to 90% are singletons. Sequencing used PBMCs, obtained from a glioma patient whose treatment included an IDH1 peptide vaccine. These receptors originate from a man younger than 35 with glioma.

In this sample, this clone turned up a few times. The J gene is TRBJ1-1, the V gene TRBV30, with 8 bases aligning to TRBD1. CDR1 is GTSNPN, CDR2 SVGIG, per germline (reference sequence). Losses at the gene ends were 3 bases for V and 0 bases for J; bases not matched to a gene: 3. The CDR3 runs 14 residues. DNA of the CDR3: TGTGCCTGGAGCGGGACAGGCCTGAACACTGAAGCTTTCTTT. It translates to CAWSGTGLNTEAFF.

CDR3 nucleotides: TGTGCCACCAGCAGAGATTGGGAAGGTGGAGAAAAACTGTTTTTT. Protein product: CATSRDWEGGEKLFF. The gene calls are TRBV15 and TRBJ1-4; D ambiguous. V shed 0 bases and J shed 8 bases, with 13 bases lying between them. The CDR3 is made up of 15 amino acids. Germline CDR1 and CDR2: LNHNV and YYDKDF (reference sequence).

The chain employs TRBV4-3 and TRBJ2-2, with a possible D match to TRBD2 (6 bases). This CDR3 spans 18 amino acids. Germline CDR1 reads LGHNA; CDR2 reads YSLEER. The V gene lost 4 bases and the J gene lost 0 bases, with 18 bases spanning the gap. Written as DNA, the CDR3 is TGCGCCAGCAGCCGGGTATGGAGGGACCTAACGAACACCGGGGAGCTGTTTTTT. Its protein product is CASSRVWRDLTNTGELFF.

This chain connects TRBV4-3 to TRBJ1-1, with D unresolved. The V gene's germline CDR1 is LGHNA and CDR2 YSLEER. This CDR3 is 15 amino acids long. V shed 0 bases and J shed 5 bases, with 13 bases lying between them. In nucleotides, the CDR3 is TGCGCCAGCAGCCAAGATATAGCACAGCAGACTGAAGCTTTCTTT. This gives the protein CASSQDIAQQTEAFF.

The chain links TRBV7-9 to TRBJ1-4; unclear D gene. Germline CDR1 and CDR2: SEHNR and FQNEAQ (reference sequence). V gave up 5 bases and J gave up 7 bases, with 17 bases separating them. The CDR3 has 15 residues. In DNA, the CDR3 is TGTGCCAGCAGCACATCGTGGGTTAACGGTGAAAAACTGTTTTTT. It codes for CASSTSWVNGEKLFF.

This clone has more than one count but fewer than ten. The genes are TRBV19 and TRBJ1-1, with D perhaps matching TRBD1 (5 bases). Per germline, CDR1 LNHDA and CDR2 SQIVND (reference sequence). V was shortened by 7 bases and J by 7 bases, with 13 bases between the two germline ends. This CDR3 spans 12 amino acids. The CDR3 DNA follows: TGTGCCAGTACAACCGGACATCATGAAGCTTTCTTT. This gives the protein CASTTGHHEAFF.

The V and J genes are TRBV6-4 and TRBJ1-2; the D is unclear. The CDR3 is made up of 12 amino acids. Trimming took off 2 bases at V and 7 bases at J, with 8 bases between the two ends. Germline loops: CDR1 MRHNA, CDR2 SNTAGT. CDR3 DNA: TGTGCCAGCAGTGACAGGGATAGTGGCTACACCTTC. Translated, it gives CASSDRDSGYTF.

The V call is TRBV20-1, the J call TRBJ2-7; D might be TRBD2 (6 bases). The CDR3 covers 11 residues. Germline V gives CDR1 DFQATT, CDR2 SNEGSKA (reference sequence). In DNA form, the CDR3 reads TGCAGCCTGGGGCGCGGGGACGAGCAGTACTTC. It encodes CSLGRGDEQYF.

The chain is built from TRBV6-6 and TRBJ2-7; 7 bases align to TRBD1. This CDR3 has 14 residues. The J segment lost 2 bases and the V segment lost 7 bases, leaving 8 bases of the junction unmatched. Germline loops: CDR1 MNHNY, CDR2 SVGAGI (reference sequence). The chain's CDR3 is CASTPDRAAYEQYF. The CDR3, as DNA: TGTGCCAGCACCCCCGACAGGGCGGCCTACGAGCAGTACTTC.

The J gene is TRBJ1-4, the V gene TRBV28, with 7 bases matching TRBD1. Per germline, CDR1 MDHEN and CDR2 SYDVKM. This CDR3 region has 14 residues. Trimming took 6 bases from V and 8 from J; bases not matched to a gene: 9. This chain's CDR3 is CASRPQGGREKLFF. The CDR3, as DNA: TGTGCCAGCAGGCCTCAGGGGGGCAGGGAAAAACTGTTTTTT.

This clone is a singleton in its sample. The chain recombines TRBV19 with TRBJ2-7; 16 nucleotides align to TRBD2. Germline V gives CDR1 LNHDA, CDR2 SQIVND (reference sequence). This CDR3 spans 17 amino acids. V trimming: 6 bases; J trimming: 0 bases; junction bases outside the gene matches: 5. In DNA, the CDR3 is TGTGCCAGTAGCGGGACTAGCGGGGGGGCTAACTCCTACGAGCAGTACTTC. Protein sequence: CASSGTSGGANSYEQYF.

This rearrangement joins TRBV19 to TRBJ1-3, with D possibly matching TRBD1 (5 bases). V dropped 7 bases and J dropped 0 bases, with 16 bases sitting between them. The CDR3 runs to 16 residues. CDR1 and CDR2 (germline): LNHDA, SQIVND (reference sequence). The DNA for the CDR3 is TGTGCCAGTACTTACGGGACCGGACTCTCTGGAAACACCATATATTTT. This gives the protein CASTYGTGLSGNTIYF. Using reference TRBV19 and TRBJ1-3 for the parts outside the CDR3, the full variable domain is DGGITQSPKYLFRKEGQNVTLSCEQNLNHDAMYWYRQDPGQGLRLIYYSQIVNDFQKGDIAEGYSVSREKKESFPLTVTSAQKNPTAFYLCASTYGTGLSGNTIYFGEGSWLTVV.

J is TRBJ1-4 and V is TRBV7-9, with 7 bases that match TRBD1. Germline assignment: CDR1 SEHNR and CDR2 FQNEAQ (reference sequence). Trimming removed 4 bases from V and 7 bases from J; junction bases left unmatched: 18. There are 18 residues in the CDR3. CDR3 nucleotides: TGTGCCAGCAGCTCAAAGACAGGGACAGCCTTTTTACGTGAAAAACTGTTTTTT. Protein: CASSSKTGTAFLREKLFF.

The sample holds a few counts of this clone. CDR3 sequence: CASSEGRTGGAGSTEAFF. The CDR3 DNA sequence: TGTGCCAGCAGTGAAGGGAGGACAGGGGGCGCTGGGAGCACTGAAGCTTTCTTT. This chain uses TRBV2 with TRBJ1-1; 11 nucleotides match TRBD1. This CDR3 region has 18 residues. Looked up from germline, CDR1 is SNHLY and CDR2 is FYNNEI. The V and J ends lost 1 base and 4 bases, in that order; junction bases with no gene match: 11.

This chain connects TRBV7-9 to TRBJ2-7; D unclear. The CDR3 has 14 amino acids. Germline lookup yields CDR1 SEHNR and CDR2 FQNEAQ (reference sequence). The V end lost 5 bases, the J end lost 7 bases, and 18 bases lay between the germline ends. Written as DNA, the CDR3 is TGTGCCAGCAGCCCAAACTTAGACGGGTTGGAGCAGTACTTC. Its translation: CASSPNLDGLEQYF.

The CDR3 nucleotides read TGTGCCAGCAGGAGAGACAGGGGCGTATGGCAGCCCCAGCATTTT. Protein: CASRRDRGVWQPQHF. The gene calls are TRBV28 and TRBJ1-5; 8 nucleotides match TRBD1. The CDR3 loop spans 15 amino acids. CDR1 is MDHEN and CDR2 is SYDVKM in the germline V gene. V trimming: 6 bases; J trimming: 7 bases; junction bases outside the gene matches: 11.

The J gene is TRBJ1-2, the V gene TRBV7-2; D uncertain. V lost 5 bases and J 0 bases, leaving 7 bases between the germline ends. The CDR3 consists of 13 residues. The germline gives CDR1 SGHTA, CDR2 FQGNSA. CDR3 nucleotides: TGTGCCAGCAGCCCCGGGGCTAACTATGGCTACACCTTC. It encodes CASSPGANYGYTF.

This chain connects TRBV4-3 to TRBJ1-3, with D uncertain. Trimming cost V 1 base and J 0 bases, with 7 bases left between them. From germline, CDR1 is LGHNA and CDR2 YSLEER. The CDR3 totals 15 residues. The CDR3 nucleotides read TGCGCCAGCAGCCAAGGAGGATCCTCTGGAAACACCATATATTTT. This gives the protein CASSQGGSSGNTIYF.

The chain uses TRBV5-6 and TRBJ1-4, with D perhaps TRBD1 (5 bases). Per germline, CDR1 SGHDT and CDR2 YYEEEE. This CDR3 contains 14 residues. V was shortened by 4 bases and J by 8 bases, with 15 bases between the two germline ends. CDR3 sequence: CASSSDRVGEKLFF. The CDR3 DNA reads as TGTGCCAGCAGCAGCGACAGAGTGGGCGAAAAACTGTTTTTT.

This clone was recorded a few times. The CDR3 protein is CASSLSLGGKGEAFF. The CDR3 region has the DNA TGCGCCAGCAGCTTGTCCCTGGGGGGGAAGGGTGAAGCTTTCTTT. The chain couples TRBV5-1 to TRBJ1-1; a weak D match, TRBD1 (5 bases). The CDR3 runs 15 residues. CDR1 and CDR2 (germline): SGHRS, YFSETQ. Trimming shortened V by 1 base and J by 7 bases, and 17 bases separated the two germline ends.

V usage is TRBV7-9 and J usage is TRBJ1-4; D gene unclear. CDR1 and CDR2 (germline): SEHNR, FQNEAQ (reference sequence). CDR3 length: 14 amino acids. The V and J ends lost 5 bases and 4 bases respectively, with 11 bases between them. CDR3 sequence reads: CASSPITLNEKLFF. The CDR3 DNA sequence: TGTGCCAGCAGCCCGATTACCCTTAATGAAAAACTGTTTTTT. Full variable domain (rest looked up from reference TRBV7-9 and TRBJ1-4): DTGVSQNPRHKITKRGQNVTFRCDPISEHNRLYWYRQTLGQGPEFLTYFQNEAQLEKSRLLSDRFSAERPKGSFSTLEIQRTEQGDSAMYLCASSPITLNEKLFFGSGTQLSVL.

This sequence joins TRBV4-3 and TRBJ1-1; 8 bases are a match to TRBD1. The CDR3 is 15 amino acids. V shed 0 bases and J 1 base; nucleotides not matched to a gene: 1. From germline, CDR1 is LGHNA and CDR2 YSLEER. The CDR3 here is CASSQEGTGNTEAFF. The DNA of the CDR3 is TGCGCCAGCAGCCAAGAGGGGACAGGGAACACTGAAGCTTTCTTT.

This clone is large (0.1 to 1%). The CDR3 region has the DNA TGTGCCAGCAGTTTTATGGGATACGAGCAGTACTTC. This sequence encodes CASSFMGYEQYF. The chain has TRBV28 and TRBJ2-7; D unresolved. V was pared by 3 bases and J by 4 bases, with 7 bases between. CDR3 length: 12 residues. Germline CDR1 is MDHEN and CDR2 is SYDVKM.

The chain recombines TRBV4-2 with TRBJ1-6; D call uncertain. Germline values: CDR1 LGHNA, CDR2 YNFKEQ. The V end was cut by 2 bases, the J end by 6 bases, with 17 bases between. The CDR3 runs 17 residues. The chain's CDR3 is CASSQSPYARGNSPLHF. The CDR3 DNA follows: TGTGCCAGCAGCCAATCTCCCTACGCAAGAGGTAATTCACCCCTCCACTTT.

The rearrangement links TRBV27 to TRBJ1-5; D is unclear. Germline V gene sequence: CDR1 MNHEY, CDR2 SMNVEV (reference sequence). Trimming took off 2 bases at V and 0 bases at J, with 5 bases between the two ends. This CDR3 is built from 14 residues. CDR3 loop: CASSLRYSNQPQHF. CDR3 DNA: TGTGCCAGCAGTTTACGTTATAGCAATCAGCCCCAGCATTTT.

V gene TRBV7-8 combines with J gene TRBJ1-5; TRBD1 aligns across 10 bases. V shed 5 bases and J 1 base; nucleotides not matched to a gene: 5. The CDR3 length is 16 residues. Germline CDR1 is SGHVS and CDR2 is FQNEAQ. CDR3 sequence reads: CASSADRGLSNQPQHF. CDR3 coding DNA: TGTGCCAGCAGCGCGGACAGGGGGTTGAGCAATCAGCCCCAGCATTTT.

This chain connects TRBV28 to TRBJ1-1, with D perhaps matching TRBD1 (6 bases). V lost 5 bases, J lost 3 bases, and 22 bases lay in between. Germline-derived CDR1 and CDR2 are MDHEN and SYDVKM. The CDR3 consists of 17 residues. CDR3 sequence reads: CASSLTWGAHGDTEAFF. The CDR3 DNA sequence: TGTGCCAGCAGTCTCACGTGGGGGGCGCATGGGGACACTGAAGCTTTCTTT.